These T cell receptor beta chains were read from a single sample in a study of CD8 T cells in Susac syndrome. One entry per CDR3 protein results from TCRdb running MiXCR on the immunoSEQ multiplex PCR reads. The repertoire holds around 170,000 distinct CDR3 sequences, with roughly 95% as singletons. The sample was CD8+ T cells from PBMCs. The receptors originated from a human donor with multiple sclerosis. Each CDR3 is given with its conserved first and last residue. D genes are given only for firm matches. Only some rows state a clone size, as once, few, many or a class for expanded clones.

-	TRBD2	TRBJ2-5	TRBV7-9	CASSSRSSGISQETQYF	TGTGCCAGCAGCTCCCGGTCTAGCGGGATATCCCAAGAGACCCAGTACTTC
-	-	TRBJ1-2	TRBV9	CASSVGLGVSGYTF	TGTGCCAGCAGCGTAGGTCTGGGGGTGAGTGGCTACACCTTC
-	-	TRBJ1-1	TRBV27	CASSLQGSHEAFF	TGTGCCAGCAGTTTACAGGGCAGCCATGAAGCTTTCTTT
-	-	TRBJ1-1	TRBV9	CASSSKNTEAFF	TGTGCCAGCAGCTCGAAGAACACTGAAGCTTTCTTT
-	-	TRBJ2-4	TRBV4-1	CASSQEASLYIQYF	TGCGCCAGCAGCCAAGAGGCTAGTTTGTACATTCAGTACTTC
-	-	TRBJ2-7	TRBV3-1	CASSQDVREQYF	TGTGCCAGCAGCCAAGATGTCCGGGAGCAGTACTTC
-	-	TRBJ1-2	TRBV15	CATSRVGVDYGYTF	TGTGCCACCAGCAGAGTAGGGGTGGACTATGGCTACACCTTC
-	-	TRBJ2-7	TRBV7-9	CASSSPGTPTEQYF	TGTGCCAGCAGCTCTCCCGGGACCCCGACCGAGCAGTACTTC
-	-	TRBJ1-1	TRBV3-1	CASSQEASRKAFF	TGTGCCAGCAGCCAAGAGGCAAGCAGAAAAGCTTTCTTT
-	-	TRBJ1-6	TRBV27	CASSFPAGSPLHF	TGTGCCAGCAGTTTTCCAGCTGGGTCACCCCTCCACTTT
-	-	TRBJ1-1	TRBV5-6	CASSIPRDRPLGTEAFF	TGTGCCAGCAGCATACCCCGGGACCGTCCTTTGGGCACTGAAGCTTTCTTT
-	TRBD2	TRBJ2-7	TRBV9	CASSVGSSGGFNEQYF	TGTGCCAGCAGCGTAGGGTCCAGCGGGGGGTTCAACGAGCAGTACTTC
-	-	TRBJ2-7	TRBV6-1	CASSYRDEQYF	TGTGCCAGCAGTTACAGGGACGAGCAGTACTTC
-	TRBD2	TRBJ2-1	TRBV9	CASSVGAGAYNEQFF	TGTGCCAGCAGCGTAGGAGCGGGGGCATACAATGAGCAGTTCTTC
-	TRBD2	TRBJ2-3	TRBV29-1	CSVSRERELTDTQYF	TGCAGCGTTTCCCGGGAGCGGGAGCTAACAGATACGCAGTATTTT
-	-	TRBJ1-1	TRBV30	CASGRGYTEAFF	TGTGCCTCAGGGAGGGGGTACACTGAAGCTTTCTTT
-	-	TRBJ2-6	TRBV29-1	CSVEATDRYSGANVLTF	TGCAGCGTTGAGGCTACCGACAGGTACTCTGGGGCCAACGTCCTGACTTTC
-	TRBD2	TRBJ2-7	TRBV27	CASSFPGRGLYF	TGTGCCAGCAGTTTCCCTGGGAGGGGACTGTACTTC
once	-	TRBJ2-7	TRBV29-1	CSVVRRNSYEQYF	TGCAGCGTTGTAAGGCGCAACTCCTACGAGCAGTACTTC
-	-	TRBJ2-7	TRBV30	CAWSSVVTEGGLEQYF	TGTGCCTGGAGTAGTGTCGTAACGGAGGGTGGGCTCGAGCAGTACTTC
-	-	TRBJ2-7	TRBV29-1	CSVEAGVYEQYF	TGCAGCGTTGAAGCAGGGGTCTACGAGCAGTACTTC
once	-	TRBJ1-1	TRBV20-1	CSALSREAFF	TGCAGTGCTCTTAGCCGAGAAGCTTTCTTT
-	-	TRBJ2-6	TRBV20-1	CSASSGANVLTF	TGCAGTGCTAGTTCTGGGGCCAACGTCCTGACTTTC
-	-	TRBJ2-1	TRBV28	CASTPPSDNEQFF	TGTGCCAGCACCCCCCCAAGCGACAATGAGCAGTTCTTC
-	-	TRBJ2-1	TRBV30	CAWAPAYNEQFF	TGTGCCTGGGCCCCTGCCTACAATGAGCAGTTCTTC
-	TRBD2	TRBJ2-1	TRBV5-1	CASSLVGAGVTYNEQFF	TGCGCCAGCAGCTTGGTAGGGGCGGGAGTCACCTACAATGAGCAGTTCTTC
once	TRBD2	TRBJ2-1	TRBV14	CASSPYPGTSGRAYNEQFF	TGTGCCAGCAGCCCCTACCCCGGGACTAGCGGGCGAGCCTACAATGAGCAGTTCTTC
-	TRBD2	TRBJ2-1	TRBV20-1	CSATGLAGNNEQFF	TGCAGTGCCACGGGACTAGCGGGAAACAATGAGCAGTTCTTC
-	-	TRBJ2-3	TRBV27	CASSFIAGTGTDTQYF	TGTGCCAGCAGTTTCATAGCGGGCACAGGGACAGATACGCAGTATTTT
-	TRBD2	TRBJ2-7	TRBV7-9	CASSSPEAGGYEQYF	TGTGCCAGCAGCTCTCCCGAGGCGGGAGGTTACGAGCAGTACTTC
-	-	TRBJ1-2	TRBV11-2	CASSLVTTGGFYGYTF	TGTGCCAGCAGCTTAGTAACAACAGGAGGCTTCTATGGCTACACCTTC
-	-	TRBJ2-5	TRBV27	CASSLTGYQETQYF	TGTGCCAGCAGTTTAACAGGGTACCAAGAGACCCAGTACTTC
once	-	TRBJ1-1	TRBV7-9	CASINRLNTEAFF	TGTGCCAGCATCAACAGACTAAACACTGAAGCTTTCTTT
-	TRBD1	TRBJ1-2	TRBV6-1	CASSTHWTGYGYTF	TGTGCCAGCAGCACGCACTGGACAGGCTATGGCTACACCTTC
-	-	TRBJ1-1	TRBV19	CASSTLNTEAFF	TGTGCCAGTAGTACCCTGAACACTGAAGCTTTCTTT
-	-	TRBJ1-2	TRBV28	CASTVLGGNYGYTF	TGTGCCAGCACAGTTTTAGGGGGTAACTATGGCTACACCTTC
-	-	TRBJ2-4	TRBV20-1	CSVTDYREAKNIQYF	TGCAGTGTTACGGACTACAGGGAGGCCAAAAACATTCAGTACTTC
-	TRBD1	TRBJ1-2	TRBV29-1	CSAATGTGYGYTF	TGCAGCGCTGCGACAGGGACGGGCTATGGCTACACCTTC
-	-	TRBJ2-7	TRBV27	CASTTGHSHEQYF	TGTGCCAGCACGACCGGGCATTCCCACGAGCAGTACTTC
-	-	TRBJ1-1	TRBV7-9	CASSLKGQAYPTEAFF	TGTGCCAGCAGCTTAAAGGGGCAGGCCTACCCCACTGAAGCTTTCTTT
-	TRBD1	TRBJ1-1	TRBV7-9	CASSLVDRGTEAFF	TGTGCCAGCAGCTTAGTCGACAGGGGGACTGAAGCTTTCTTT
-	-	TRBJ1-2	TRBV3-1	CASSRWDLGYGYTF	TGTGCCAGCAGCCGCTGGGACCTAGGGTATGGCTACACCTTC
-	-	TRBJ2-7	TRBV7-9	CASSPRQVPYEQYF	TGTGCCAGCAGCCCCCGACAGGTGCCCTACGAGCAGTACTTC
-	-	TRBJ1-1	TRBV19	CASSKTLNTEAFF	TGTGCCAGTAGTAAGACATTGAACACTGAAGCTTTCTTT
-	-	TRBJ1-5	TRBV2	CASYSGAVSNQPQHF	TGTGCCAGCTATTCGGGGGCGGTGAGCAATCAGCCCCAGCATTTT
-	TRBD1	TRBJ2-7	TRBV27	CASSLKQGGYEQYF	TGTGCCAGCAGTTTAAAACAGGGGGGTTACGAGCAGTACTTC
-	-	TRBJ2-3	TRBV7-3	CASSLIRAGTDTQYF	TGTGCCAGCAGCTTAATCAGGGCTGGCACAGATACGCAGTATTTT
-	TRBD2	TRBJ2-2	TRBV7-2	CASSPQSTGTINTGELFF	TGTGCCAGCAGCCCCCAATCCACCGGGACTATAAACACCGGGGAGCTGTTTTTT
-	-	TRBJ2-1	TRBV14	CASSSNNRQRLSYNEQFF	TGTGCCAGCAGCTCCAACAACCGGCAGCGCTTATCCTACAATGAGCAGTTCTTC
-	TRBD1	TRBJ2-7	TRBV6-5	CASSPWTGHYEQYF	TGTGCCAGCAGTCCTTGGACAGGACACTACGAGCAGTACTTC
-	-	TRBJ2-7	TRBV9	CASNETGTTYEQYF	TGTGCCAGCAACGAGACGGGGACAACCTACGAGCAGTACTTC
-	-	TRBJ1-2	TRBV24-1	CATSDSSANYGYTF	TGTGCCACCAGTGACTCATCGGCGAACTATGGCTACACCTTC
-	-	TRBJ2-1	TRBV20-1	CSARDPASSYNEQFF	TGCAGTGCTAGAGATCCGGCGAGCTCCTACAATGAGCAGTTCTTC
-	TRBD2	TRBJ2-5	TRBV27	CASSLTGLAGGETQYF	TGTGCCAGCAGTTTAACCGGACTAGCGGGAGGGGAGACCCAGTACTTC